This T cell receptor beta chain was identified in a study of PD-L1 blockade in urothelial cancer. Overall study results and limits: Better survival was predicted by below-median pretreatment blood TCR clonality.

The time point here: peripheral blood 6 weeks after treatment start. In this sample, this clone turned up once. Its antigen remains unknown. Trimming cost V 0 bases and J 5 bases; bases outside gene matches: 9. Germline CDR1 and CDR2: SQVTM and ANQGSEA. The CDR3 has 15 amino acids. Each PCR contained spiked-in synthetic TCR analog templates. Libraries were prepared by immunoSEQ multiplex PCR; TCRdb keeps only in-frame clonotypes and omits some of them. The table has around 62,000 clones, roughly 90% seen once. The origin of this receptor is a man in his fifties or sixties with urothelial cancer. The material sequenced was PBMCs, taken around atezolizumab (anti-PD-L1) treatment. The chain links TRBV29-1 to TRBJ1-2; 7 bases match TRBD1. CDR3 residues: CSVEDPTGDPYGYTF. As DNA, the CDR3 is TGCAGCGTTGAAGACCCCACAGGGGATCCGTATGGCTACACCTTC.